The 30 T cell receptor beta chains in this list originate from one sample, sequenced in a study of shared clonotypes between healthy human individuals. This table comes from immunoSEQ multiplex PCR, and its TCRdb copy is limited to in-frame clones, with some not included. The data hold some 1,100,000 clones, with around 78% observed a single time. The specimen sequenced was memory CD4+ T cells from PBMCs. Indicated subset: CD45RA-negative fraction. Source of these receptors: a man between 18 and 29 years old in good health. Some clones in this sample may be carry-over from other donors' samples.

The V gene is TRBV28, the J gene TRBJ2-7, with 7 positions matching TRBD2. V trimming: 5 bases; J trimming: 3 bases; junction bases outside the gene matches: 4. The germline gives CDR1 MDHEN, CDR2 SYDVKM. This CDR3 spans 13 amino acids. The DNA of the CDR3 is TGTGCCAGCAGTCCACGGGGGGTCTACGAGCAGTACTTC. It codes for CASSPRGVYEQYF.

This chain links TRBV9 with TRBJ1-5; D unresolved. CDR1 is SGDLS, CDR2 YYNGEE, per germline. The CDR3 contains 13 residues. Trimming left V 2 bases short and J 10 bases short, with 13 bases between. The chain's CDR3 is CASSVLGIGPQHF. Here the CDR3 DNA reads TGTGCCAGCAGCGTTCTAGGTATAGGACCCCAGCATTTT.

V and J are TRBV9 and TRBJ2-3; D remains unclear. The CDR3 spans 14 residues. The germline CDR1 and CDR2 sequences are SGDLS and YYNGEE. V was cut by 6 bases and J by 1 base, with 12 bases left in between. The CDR3 loop is CASTSPPGTDTQYF. The CDR3, as DNA: TGTGCCAGCACCTCCCCCCCCGGCACAGATACGCAGTATTTT.

V gene TRBV6-5 combines with J gene TRBJ2-2, with D uncertain. The germline CDR1 and CDR2 sequences are MNHEY and SVGAGI. Trimming took 2 bases from V and 1 from J, leaving 8 bases between them. The CDR3 totals 15 residues. In nucleotides, the CDR3 is TGTGCCAGCAGTTACCTCACGGGGAACACCGGGGAGCTGTTTTTT. Residues: CASSYLTGNTGELFF.

CDR3 nucleotide sequence: TGTGCCAGCAGTTCCCGGGACAGATACTACGAGCAGTACTTC. Amino acid sequence: CASSSRDRYYEQYF. The J gene is TRBJ2-7, the V gene TRBV6-5; 7 bases are shared with TRBD1. This CDR3 is built from 14 residues. Germline V gene sequence: CDR1 MNHEY, CDR2 SVGAGI. The V segment lost 4 bases and the J segment 3 bases; nucleotides outside the gene matches: 6.

The rearrangement links TRBV10-2 to TRBJ2-7; the match to TRBD1 covers 10 bases. V trimming: 6 bases; J trimming: 3 bases; junction bases outside the gene matches: 5. From germline, CDR1 is WSHSY and CDR2 SAAADI. CDR3 size: 14 residues. CDR3: CASRGDRGNYEQYF. The CDR3 nucleotides read TGCGCCAGCAGAGGGGACAGGGGTAACTACGAGCAGTACTTC.

The J gene is TRBJ1-5, the V gene TRBV2; a possible D gene is TRBD1 (5 bases). The CDR3 totals 14 residues. V was clipped by 4 bases and J by 1 base, with 8 bases between them. CDR1 and CDR2 (germline): SNHLY, FYNNEI. The CDR3 region has the DNA TGTGCCAGCAGTGTGGGACGAAGCAATCAGCCCCAGCATTTT. It yields the protein CASSVGRSNQPQHF.

This clone was observed a few times. The chain has TRBV6-5 and TRBJ1-1, with D perhaps TRBD1 (6 bases). Trimming pared 4 bases from V and 5 bases from J, leaving 11 bases between. The CDR3 runs 13 residues. The V gene's germline CDR1 is MNHEY and CDR2 SVGAGI. CDR3 sequence: CASSFRGGTEAFF. CDR3 coding DNA: TGTGCCAGCAGTTTTAGGGGGGGAACTGAAGCTTTCTTT.

Regarding this clone: The sample carries other DNA sequences with the same CDR3. The chain employs TRBV6-1 and TRBJ1-1, with a tentative D call TRBD1 (5 bases). Germline-derived CDR1 and CDR2 are MNHNS and SASEGT. This CDR3 region has 13 residues. Between the trimmed V and J ends, which lost 4 bases and 0 bases, there was a span of 6 bases. The chain's CDR3 is CASSGQMNTEAFF. As DNA, the CDR3 is TGTGCCAGCAGTGGACAGATGAACACTGAAGCTTTCTTT.

The chain carries TRBV30 and TRBJ1-2; D possibly corresponds to TRBD1 (6 bases). This CDR3 region has 12 residues. Looked up from germline, CDR1 is GTSNPN and CDR2 is SVGIG (reference sequence). The germline V and J ends were trimmed by 3 bases and 5 bases, with 10 bases remaining between them. The DNA of the CDR3 is TGTGCCTGGAGGAGGGGGTTATATGGCTACACCTTC. This translates into CAWRRGLYGYTF.

The chain couples TRBV6-6 to TRBJ2-1; perhaps TRBD1 as D (7 bases). The CDR3 has 16 residues. Germline CDR1 is MNHNY and CDR2 is SVGAGI (reference sequence). The V gene lost 7 bases and the J gene lost 4 bases, with 20 bases spanning the gap. CDR3 in DNA: TGTGCCAGCACCCTACACGCGGGACAGAATTACAATGAGCAGTTCTTC. Protein product: CASTLHAGQNYNEQFF.

This chain uses TRBV25-1 with TRBJ2-7; TRBD2 matches 8 bases. The CDR3 consists of 16 residues. Unmatched junction bases numbered 13, after V lost 3 bases and J lost 6 bases. Germline V gives CDR1 MGHDK, CDR2 SYGVNS. The CDR3 reads CASSDSGITLGVEQYF. The CDR3 DNA sequence: TGTGCCAGCAGTGATAGCGGGATCACATTAGGCGTCGAGCAGTACTTC.

This chain links TRBV27 with TRBJ2-7, with TRBD1 matching 10 bases. The germline gives CDR1 MNHEY, CDR2 SMNVEV (reference sequence). Unmatched junction bases numbered 11, after V lost 6 bases and J lost 6 bases. The CDR3 length is 15 residues. The CDR3 sequence is CASRRGDRGTIEQYF. CDR3 nucleotides: TGTGCCAGCAGGAGAGGGGACAGGGGTACGATCGAGCAGTACTTC.

V and J are TRBV28 and TRBJ1-2, with 8 bases aligning to TRBD1. Germline lookup yields CDR1 MDHEN and CDR2 SYDVKM. Trimming took 5 bases from V and 7 from J; bases not matched to a gene: 9. This CDR3 spans 14 amino acids. The CDR3 nucleotides read TGTGCCAGCAGTCTACGGACAGGGTTGAGTGGCTACACCTTC. Translated, it gives CASSLRTGLSGYTF.

This sequence joins TRBV7-9 and TRBJ1-1, with a tentative D call TRBD1 (5 bases). The germline V gene has CDR1 SEHNR and CDR2 FQNEAQ (reference sequence). This CDR3 region has 13 residues. Between the trimmed V and J ends, which lost 7 bases and 11 bases, there was a span of 20 bases. The CDR3 region is CASTLGDFPAAFF. The CDR3 DNA follows: TGTGCCAGCACCCTAGGGGATTTCCCTGCGGCTTTCTTT.

V usage is TRBV5-6 and J usage is TRBJ2-7, with 10 nucleotides matching TRBD1. In germline, CDR1 is SGHDT, CDR2 YYEEEE. Trimming took 3 bases from V and 6 from J; bases not matched to a gene: 9. The CDR3 runs 15 residues. The CDR3, as DNA: TGTGCCAGCAGCTACTGGGGCCGGGACAGGGGCGAGCAGTACTTC. This encodes CASSYWGRDRGEQYF.

V usage is TRBV2 and J usage is TRBJ1-5; unclear D gene. The CDR3 loop spans 14 amino acids. Germline V CDR1 and CDR2: SNHLY, FYNNEI. Trimming removed 5 bases from V and 4 bases from J, with 12 bases in between. The CDR3 region has the DNA TGTGCCAGCAGTAACTCCGAAAGGAATCAGCCCCAGCATTTT. The encoded protein is CASSNSERNQPQHF.

This clone was picked up a small number of times. The CDR3 nucleotides read TGTGCCAGTAGTATTCCTAGGACGGTGGGGGAAAAACTGTTTTTT. This translates into CASSIPRTVGEKLFF. The chain has TRBV19 and TRBJ1-4, with D uncertain. The length of the CDR3 is 15 residues. V was pared by 3 bases and J by 8 bases, with 16 bases between. Germline CDR1 and CDR2: LNHDA and SQIVND (reference sequence). Full variable domain (remainder filled in from reference TRBV19 and TRBJ1-4): DGGITQSPKYLFRKEGQNVTLSCEQNLNHDAMYWYRQDPGQGLRLIYYSQIVNDFQKGDIAEGYSVSREKKESFPLTVTSAQKNPTAFYLCASSIPRTVGEKLFFGSGTQLSVL.

This chain links TRBV4-2 with TRBJ1-2; 9 nucleotides match TRBD1. The CDR3 covers 15 residues. Per germline, CDR1 LGHNA and CDR2 YNFKEQ. V shed 2 bases, J shed 8 bases, and the junction held 9 bases outside the gene matches. This chain's CDR3 is CASSQQTGTGKGYTF. As DNA, the CDR3 is TGTGCCAGCAGCCAACAAACTGGGACAGGGAAGGGCTACACCTTC.

The chain combines TRBV5-1 with TRBJ2-7, with D perhaps assigned TRBD1 or TRBD2 (5 bases each). V was clipped by 1 base and J by 1 base, with 9 bases between them. The CDR3 extends over 14 amino acids. The germline gives CDR1 SGHRS, CDR2 YFSETQ. The CDR3 region is CASSLMGPSYEQYF. The CDR3, as DNA: TGCGCCAGCAGCTTGATGGGACCATCCTACGAGCAGTACTTC.

This clone appeared once. The V gene is TRBV9, the J gene TRBJ2-2, with D hard to call. The germline V gene has CDR1 SGDLS and CDR2 YYNGEE. The CDR3 totals 13 residues. Trimming took 0 bases from V and 4 from J, leaving 4 bases between them. In DNA form, the CDR3 reads TGTGCCAGCAGCGTAGGTAGCACCGGGGAGCTGTTTTTT. It is translated as CASSVGSTGELFF.

The CDR3 DNA is TGTGCCAGCAGTCCCTGGACTCAGGGGGATGAGCAGTTCTTC. This gives the protein CASSPWTQGDEQFF. This chain uses TRBV2 with TRBJ2-1; TRBD1 matches at 7 bases. The CDR3 runs to 14 residues. CDR1 is SNHLY and CDR2 is FYNNEI in the germline V gene. The V and J ends lost 5 bases and 8 bases, in that order; junction bases with no gene match: 9.

The rearrangement links TRBV9 to TRBJ2-1, with TRBD2 identical over 9 bases. Germline CDR1 reads SGDLS; CDR2 reads YYNGEE. The CDR3 has 19 amino acids. V was pared by 0 bases and J by 2 bases, with 12 bases of the junction left unmatched. DNA for the CDR3: TGTGCCAGCAGCGTAGGGACTAGCGTGAAGGGCACAGCCTACAATGAGCAGTTCTTC. This translates into CASSVGTSVKGTAYNEQFF.

The rearrangement links TRBV28 to TRBJ2-5; TRBD2 is a possible D gene (5 bases). Trimming removed 2 bases from V and 9 bases from J, with 7 bases in between. The CDR3 is made up of 11 amino acids. CDR1 and CDR2 from the germline V gene are MDHEN and SYDVKM. CDR3 residues: CASSLLEAQYF. The CDR3 nucleotides read TGTGCCAGCAGTTTACTGGAGGCCCAGTACTTC. The variable domain in full, with the rest retrieved from reference TRBV28 and TRBJ2-5, is DVKVTQSSRYLVKRTGEKVFLECVQDMDHENMFWYRQDPGLGLRLIYFSYDVKMKEKGDIPEGYSVSREKKERFSLILESASTNQTSMYLCASSLLEAQYFGPGTRLLVL.

V usage is TRBV27 and J usage is TRBJ2-7; 8 bases align to TRBD2. V gave up 6 bases and J gave up 4 bases; unmatched junction bases: 11. Looked up from germline, CDR1 is MNHEY and CDR2 is SMNVEV (reference sequence). This CDR3 comprises 15 residues. The CDR3 reads CASRVVAGLLYEQYF. DNA for the CDR3: TGTGCCAGCAGAGTCGTAGCGGGACTACTTTACGAGCAGTACTTC.

This rearrangement joins TRBV27 to TRBJ1-1; D not certain. V dropped 5 bases and J dropped 5 bases, with 15 bases sitting between them. In germline, CDR1 is MNHEY, CDR2 SMNVEV (reference sequence). CDR3 size: 14 residues. This chain's CDR3 is CASSPQSGRTEAFF. The CDR3 DNA reads as TGTGCCAGCAGTCCTCAGTCGGGCAGGACTGAAGCTTTCTTT.

This clone turned up a few times. CDR3 DNA sequence: TGTGCCAGCTCACGACGCGTGGGACAGGCGGGCACTGAAGCTTTCTTT. Encoded protein: CASSRRVGQAGTEAFF. V gene TRBV18 combines with J gene TRBJ1-1; 8 nucleotides line up with TRBD1. Germline V gives CDR1 KGHSH, CDR2 LQKENI. The CDR3 is 16 amino acids. V shed 4 bases, J shed 4 bases, and the junction held 11 bases outside the gene matches.

Comments on this clone: The same CDR3 is also encoded by other DNA sequences in this sample. The chain is built from TRBV5-1 and TRBJ1-1; D possibly corresponds to TRBD1 (5 bases). Germline V gene sequence: CDR1 SGHRS, CDR2 YFSETQ. V dropped 0 bases and J dropped 3 bases, with 9 bases sitting between them. CDR3 length equals 14 residues. The CDR3 nucleotides are TGCGCCAGCAGCTTGGGGGGCGGGGACACTGAAGCTTTCTTT. Encoded protein: CASSLGGGDTEAFF.

This chain uses TRBV7-2 with TRBJ2-7; D is unclear. This CDR3 has 14 amino acids. Germline V gives CDR1 SGHTA, CDR2 FQGNSA. V was clipped by 6 bases and J by 0 bases, with 12 bases between them. The CDR3 region is CASSLSRSSYEQYF. CDR3 bases: TGTGCCAGCAGTCTAAGCAGGAGCTCCTACGAGCAGTACTTC.

J is TRBJ2-3 and V is TRBV5-4; 10 bases agree with TRBD2. In germline, CDR1 is SGHNT, CDR2 YYREEE (reference sequence). With V trimmed by 4 bases and J by 3 bases, 8 bases remained unmatched. This CDR3 spans 16 amino acids. The CDR3 here is CASSPLSSGRTDTQYF. The CDR3 DNA reads as TGTGCCAGCAGCCCCCTGTCTAGCGGGAGAACAGATACGCAGTATTTT.